These 20 T cell receptor beta chains were all obtained from the same sample, sequenced in a study of control samples from healthy donors and cancer patients. Libraries were prepared by immunoSEQ multiplex PCR; TCRdb keeps only in-frame clonotypes and omits some of them. The data show about 120,000 clones, nearly 95% seen once. The sample taken for sequencing was blood. These TCRs come from a man in his thirties or forties in good health.

Notes on this clone: The identical CDR3 is also encoded by other nucleotide sequences in the sample. This sequence joins TRBV5-6 and TRBJ1-1; no firm D call. The CDR3 has 13 amino acids. Germline V gene data show CDR1 as SGHDT and CDR2 as YYEEEE. Trimming shortened V by 4 bases and J by 1 base, and 8 bases separated the two germline ends. CDR3 residues: CASSAKPNTEAFF. Written as DNA, the CDR3 is TGTGCCAGCAGCGCGAAACCGAACACTGAAGCTTTCTTT.

The rearrangement links TRBV3-1 (or the pseudogene TRBV3-2) to TRBJ2-3; tentative D call: TRBD2 (5 bases). This CDR3 is 14 amino acids long. V gave up 1 base and J gave up 6 bases, with 11 bases separating them. CDR1 and CDR2 from the germline V gene are LGHDT and YNNKEL (reference sequence). CDR3 residues: CASSQGLVADTQYF. CDR3 DNA: TGTGCCAGCAGCCAAGGGCTAGTAGCGGATACGCAGTATTTT.

This clone was observed a handful of times. This CDR3 is CASSTDRNYEQYF. CDR3 nucleotide sequence: TGTGCCAGCAGCACGGACAGGAACTACGAGCAGTACTTC. The rearrangement links TRBV5-5 to TRBJ2-7, with 7 bases that match TRBD1. The CDR3 is 13 residues long. The trim removed 4 bases at V and 3 bases at J, leaving 4 bases unmatched. Per the germline V gene, CDR1 is SGHKS and CDR2 is YYEKEE (reference sequence). Variable domain in full (rest from reference TRBV5-5 and TRBJ2-7): DAGVTQSPTHLIKTRGQQVTLRCSPISGHKSVSWYQQVLGQGPQFIFQYYEKEERGRGNFPDRFSARQFPNYSSELNVNALLLGDSALYLCASSTDRNYEQYFGPGTRLTVT.

This clone was seen once. J is TRBJ1-1 and V is TRBV19; D might be TRBD1 (6 bases). This CDR3 contains 14 residues. From germline, CDR1 is LNHDA and CDR2 SQIVND (reference sequence). The V end lost 7 bases, the J end lost 4 bases, and 16 bases lay between the germline ends. The CDR3 sequence is CASIIQGGATEAFF. In DNA form, the CDR3 reads TGTGCCAGTATCATTCAAGGGGGGGCCACTGAAGCTTTCTTT.

The J gene is TRBJ1-1, the V gene TRBV10-3; weak D call: TRBD1 (5 bases). Trimming took 11 bases from V and 1 from J, leaving 17 bases between them. Per the germline V gene, CDR1 is ENHRY and CDR2 is SYGVKD. This CDR3 spans 14 amino acids. CDR3 region: CASRGGTSNTEAFF. The DNA for the CDR3 is TGTGCCTCCCGGGGGGGGACCTCGAACACTGAAGCTTTCTTT.

The chain links TRBV7-2 to TRBJ1-1, with D hard to call. The CDR3 has 13 amino acids. Germline loops: CDR1 SGHTA, CDR2 FQGNSA. V was trimmed by 2 bases and J by 7 bases, leaving 11 bases between them. In DNA, the CDR3 is TGTGCCAGCAGCTTAAGAGGCAGAGGTGAAGCTTTCTTT. Protein: CASSLRGRGEAFF.

This clone was observed once. The CDR3 DNA sequence: TGTGCCAGCAGTTTGAAGACGTTCAATCAGCCCCAGCATTTT. Translating it yields CASSLKTFNQPQHF. The V gene is TRBV28, the J gene TRBJ1-5; D call uncertain. V shed 3 bases and J shed 3 bases, with 9 bases lying between them. Looked up from germline, CDR1 is MDHEN and CDR2 is SYDVKM. The CDR3 covers 14 residues. The full variable domain, its missing parts supplied by reference TRBV28 and TRBJ1-5, is DVKVTQSSRYLVKRTGEKVFLECVQDMDHENMFWYRQDPGLGLRLIYFSYDVKMKEKGDIPEGYSVSREKKERFSLILESASTNQTSMYLCASSLKTFNQPQHFGDGTRLSIL.

This clone has just one count. The CDR3 nucleotides are TGCGCCAGCAGTGCGACAGGGCCCTATGGCTACACCTTC. Its translation: CASSATGPYGYTF. The gene calls are TRBV10-1 and TRBJ1-2, with 7 nucleotides matching TRBD1. From germline, CDR1 is WNHNN and CDR2 SYGVQD (reference sequence). The CDR3 spans 13 residues. With V trimmed by 4 bases and J by 4 bases, 3 bases remained unmatched.

V usage is TRBV11-2 and J usage is TRBJ1-4, with a possible D match to TRBD1 (6 bases). Trimming shortened V by 4 bases and J by 6 bases, and 18 bases separated the two germline ends. This CDR3 comprises 16 residues. Germline V CDR1 and CDR2: SGHAT, FQNNGV. The CDR3 nucleotides are TGTGCCAGCAGCTACCCCCGGGGGGGGCTGGATGAAAAACTGTTTTTT. Encoded protein: CASSYPRGGLDEKLFF.

For the CDR3, the DNA is TGTGCCAGCAGCCAAGTTATGGAGACAGGGATTTTCTCTGGGGCCAACGTCCTGACTTTC. The encoded protein is CASSQVMETGIFSGANVLTF. The chain recombines TRBV14 with TRBJ2-6; TRBD1 aligns across 7 bases. The CDR3 is 20 residues long. Germline CDR1 SGHDN, CDR2 FVKESK. J lost 0 bases, V lost 1 base, and 12 bases had no gene match.

The chain couples TRBV10-1 to TRBJ2-2, with 7 bases fitting TRBD1. CDR1 is WNHNN and CDR2 is SYGVQD in the germline V gene (reference sequence). The CDR3 consists of 13 residues. V lost 6 bases and J lost 5; bases outside the gene matches: 3. CDR3 sequence reads: CASRGTATGELFF. CDR3 sequence (DNA): TGCGCCAGCAGAGGGACAGCAACCGGGGAGCTGTTTTTT.

The V call is TRBV9, the J call TRBJ1-5; weak D call: TRBD1 (6 bases). This CDR3 region has 15 residues. Trimming took off 4 bases at V and 5 bases at J, with 16 bases between the two ends. The V gene's germline CDR1 is SGDLS and CDR2 YYNGEE. The CDR3 is CASSLGGGADQPQHF. CDR3 bases: TGTGCCAGCAGCCTGGGCGGGGGGGCTGATCAGCCCCAGCATTTT. Combining the CDR3 with reference TRBV9 and TRBJ1-5 gives the whole variable domain DSGVTQTPKHLITATGQRVTLRCSPRSGDLSVYWYQQSLDQGLQFLIQYYNGEERAKGNILERFSAQQFPDLHSELNLSSLELGDSALYFCASSLGGGADQPQHFGDGTRLSIL.

The CDR3 loop reads CASSFRQGNYEQYF. CDR3 DNA: TGTGCCAGCAGCTTCCGACAGGGGAACTACGAGCAGTACTTC. The chain links TRBV5-6 to TRBJ2-7; 8 bases line up with TRBD1. The ends lost 2 bases at V and 3 bases at J; junction bases unmatched: 4. This CDR3 region has 14 residues. Per the germline V gene, CDR1 is SGHDT and CDR2 is YYEEEE.

The J gene is TRBJ1-1, the V gene TRBV12-3 or TRBV12-4; D not certain. Trimming removed 0 bases at V and 5 bases at J, with 7 bases between. The length of the CDR3 is 13 residues. Here the CDR3 reads CASSLARRTEAFF. CDR3 nucleotides: TGTGCCAGCAGTTTAGCGCGGAGGACTGAAGCTTTCTTT.

The chain carries TRBV12-3 or TRBV12-4 and TRBJ1-4; a weak D match, TRBD1 (5 bases). This CDR3 has 13 amino acids. Between the trimmed V and J ends, which lost 10 bases and 4 bases, there was a span of 13 bases. CDR3 residues: CATGGTDNEKLFF. CDR3 DNA sequence: TGTGCCACCGGAGGGACTGATAATGAAAAACTGTTTTTT.

The chain recombines TRBV2 with TRBJ2-3; 8 nucleotides align to TRBD1. CDR3 length: 14 residues. Trimming removed 5 bases from V and 6 bases from J; junction bases left unmatched: 7. CDR1 SNHLY and CDR2 FYNNEI come from the germline V gene. The chain's CDR3 is CASSQTGVLDTQYF. In DNA, the CDR3 is TGTGCCAGCAGTCAGACAGGGGTTTTGGATACGCAGTATTTT.

As for this clone: This sample includes further DNA sequences coding for the same CDR3. The CDR3 protein is CASSDGASGNTIYF. As DNA, the CDR3 is TGTGCCAGCAGTGACGGAGCCTCTGGAAACACCATATATTTT. The chain recombines TRBV6-1 with TRBJ1-3; D is uncertain. CDR3 length equals 14 residues. The germline V and J ends were trimmed by 3 bases and 0 bases, with 6 bases remaining between them. In germline, CDR1 is MNHNS, CDR2 SASEGT.

The J gene is TRBJ1-2, the V gene TRBV30; D might be TRBD1 (6 bases). CDR3 length: 12 amino acids. Germline values: CDR1 GTSNPN, CDR2 SVGIG (reference sequence). The germline V and J ends were trimmed by 4 bases and 6 bases, with 12 bases remaining between them. The CDR3 sequence is CAWIFAGDGYTF. The CDR3 coding sequence is TGTGCCTGGATTTTCGCAGGGGATGGCTACACCTTC.

The DNA for the CDR3 is TGTGCCACCAGCAGTGGGACTGGGCGAACCGGGGAGCTGTTTTTT. It encodes CATSSGTGRTGELFF. V usage is TRBV15 and J usage is TRBJ2-2; the D gene is possibly TRBD2 (6 bases). Trimming left V 3 bases short and J 5 bases short, with 13 bases between. The CDR3 is made up of 15 amino acids. CDR1 is LNHNV and CDR2 is YYDKDF in the germline V gene (reference sequence).

The chain combines TRBV5-5 with TRBJ1-4; D is unclear. The V gene lost 0 bases and the J gene lost 0 bases, with 6 bases spanning the gap. CDR3 length: 15 amino acids. Germline CDR1 and CDR2: SGHKS and YYEKEE (reference sequence). The CDR3, as DNA: TGTGCCAGCAGCTTGGTACCGGCAACTAATGAAAAACTGTTTTTT. This codes for CASSLVPATNEKLFF.